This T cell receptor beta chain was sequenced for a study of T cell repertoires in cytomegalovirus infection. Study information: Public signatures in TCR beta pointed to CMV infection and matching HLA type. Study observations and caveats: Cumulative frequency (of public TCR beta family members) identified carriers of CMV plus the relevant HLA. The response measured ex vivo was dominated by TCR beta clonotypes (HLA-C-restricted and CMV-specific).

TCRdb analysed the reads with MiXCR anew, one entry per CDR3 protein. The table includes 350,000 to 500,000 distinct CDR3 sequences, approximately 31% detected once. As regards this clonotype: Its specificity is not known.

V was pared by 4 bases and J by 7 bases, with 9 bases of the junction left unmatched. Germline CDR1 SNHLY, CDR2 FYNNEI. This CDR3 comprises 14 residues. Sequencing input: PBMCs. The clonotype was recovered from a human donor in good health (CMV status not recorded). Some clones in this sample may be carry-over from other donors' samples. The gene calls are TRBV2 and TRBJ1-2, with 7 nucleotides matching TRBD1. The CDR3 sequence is CASSGADRAGGYTF. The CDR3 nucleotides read TGTGCCAGCAGTGGGGCTGACAGGGCTGGTGGCTACACCTTC. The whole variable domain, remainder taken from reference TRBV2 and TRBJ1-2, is EPEVTQTPSHQVTQMGQEVILRCVPISNHLYFYWYRQILGQKVEFLVSFYNNEISEKSEIFDDQFSVERPDGSNFTLKIRSTKLEDSAMYFCASSGADRAGGYTFGSGTRLTVV.